Each of the 11 T cell receptor beta chains below was sequenced from the same sample in a study of T cell responses to AZD1222 COVID-19 vaccine. Sequencing used immunoSEQ multiplex PCR; TCRdb keeps in-frame clones, though not all of them. This table holds under 130,000 clones, approximately 89% found once. Sequenced material: peripheral blood, taken on day 0 of AZD1222 vaccination. These receptors were collected from an adult in good health.

This clone was observed a single time. This chain connects TRBV27 to TRBJ2-1; weak D call: TRBD1 (5 bases). Trimming took off 2 bases at V and 5 bases at J, with 13 bases between the two ends. From germline, CDR1 is MNHEY and CDR2 SMNVEV (reference sequence). The CDR3 runs 15 residues. CDR3 region: CASSLGAPSNNEQFF. The CDR3 coding sequence is TGTGCCAGCAGTTTAGGGGCCCCCTCGAACAATGAGCAGTTCTTC.

In this sample, this clone turned up a few times. The chain uses TRBV6-5 and TRBJ2-7, with 10 bases lining up with TRBD2. Trimming at V came to 6 bases and at J to 0 bases, leaving 5 bases not matched to a gene. This CDR3 comprises 15 residues. The germline V gene encodes CDR1 MNHEY and CDR2 SVGAGI. CDR3: CASSRSSGSSYEQYF. CDR3 DNA: TGTGCCAGCAGCCGCTCTAGCGGGAGCTCCTACGAGCAGTACTTC.

The CDR3 reads CASSPRTGGNTEAFF. The CDR3 DNA sequence: TGTGCCAGCTCACCCCGGACAGGGGGGAACACTGAAGCTTTCTTT. This chain links TRBV18 with TRBJ1-1, with 10 nucleotides matching TRBD1. The CDR3 runs 15 residues. Germline values: CDR1 KGHSH, CDR2 LQKENI. J gave up 1 base and V 3 bases, and 2 bases lay outside the gene matches. The full variable domain, rest sourced from reference TRBV18 and TRBJ1-1, is NAGVMQNPRHLVRRRGQEARLRCSPMKGHSHVYWYRQLPEEGLKFMVYLQKENIIDESGMPKERFSAEFPKEGPSILRIQQVVRGDSAAYFCASSPRTGGNTEAFFGQGTRLTVV.

This chain joins TRBV7-2 and TRBJ2-5, with 9 nucleotides matching TRBD2. CDR1 is SGHTA, CDR2 FQGNSA, per germline. There are 15 residues in the CDR3. Trimming took 2 bases from V and 2 from J; bases not matched to a gene: 3. CDR3 bases: TGTGCCAGCAGCTTAATGGGACTAGCTCAAGAGACCCAGTACTTC. The encoded protein is CASSLMGLAQETQYF.

The chain employs TRBV2 and TRBJ1-3, with D possibly being TRBD1 (5 bases). Trimming took 5 bases from V and 0 from J, leaving 14 bases between them. Germline V lookup: CDR1 SNHLY, CDR2 FYNNEI. This CDR3 comprises 16 residues. The CDR3 loop is CASSWGRQSSGNTIYF. CDR3 DNA sequence: TGTGCCAGCAGTTGGGGACGACAGAGCTCTGGAAACACCATATATTTT. The full variable domain, with the rest looked up from reference TRBV2 and TRBJ1-3, is EPEVTQTPSHQVTQMGQEVILRCVPISNHLYFYWYRQILGQKVEFLVSFYNNEISEKSEIFDDQFSVERPDGSNFTLKIRSTKLEDSAMYFCASSWGRQSSGNTIYFGEGSWLTVV.

This clone was observed once. The rearrangement uses TRBV28 and TRBJ1-5; D unclear. The germline V gene has CDR1 MDHEN and CDR2 SYDVKM. The CDR3 has 11 residues. V was clipped by 6 bases and J by 9 bases, with 9 bases between them. The CDR3 protein is CASSLGGPQHF. In DNA, the CDR3 is TGTGCCAGCAGCCTAGGTGGGCCCCAGCATTTT.

The chain links TRBV28 to TRBJ2-7; 10 nucleotides line up with TRBD2. Trimming cost V 6 bases and J 2 bases; bases outside gene matches: 4. The germline V gene has CDR1 MDHEN and CDR2 SYDVKM. The CDR3 is made up of 14 amino acids. This CDR3 reads CASRLAGRTYEQYF. Here the CDR3 DNA reads TGTGCCAGCAGACTAGCGGGACGAACCTACGAGCAGTACTTC.

The V call is TRBV6-5, the J call TRBJ2-2; tentative D call: TRBD2 (5 bases). The CDR3 loop spans 13 amino acids. Germline CDR1 reads MNHEY; CDR2 reads SVGAGI. With 7 bases removed from V and 1 base from J, the gap between germline ends came to 7 bases. The CDR3 reads CASKSGNTGELFF. Written as DNA, the CDR3 is TGTGCCAGCAAAAGCGGGAACACCGGGGAGCTGTTTTTT.

The rearrangement links TRBV3-1 (or the pseudogene TRBV3-2) to TRBJ1-5, with D tentatively TRBD1 (5 bases). CDR3 length: 15 residues. Trimming cost V 4 bases and J 5 bases, with 15 bases left between them. The germline V gene encodes CDR1 LGHDT and CDR2 YNNKEL (reference sequence). In DNA form, the CDR3 reads TGTGCCAGCAGCCCACGGCAGGGTGACTATCAGCCCCAGCATTTT. Its protein is CASSPRQGDYQPQHF.

The chain couples TRBV3-1 (or the pseudogene TRBV3-2) to TRBJ1-3, with 8 bases lining up with TRBD1. CDR1 LGHDT and CDR2 YNNKEL come from the germline V gene (reference sequence). This CDR3 region has 17 residues. The junction had 9 bases not matched to a gene; V was cut back by 5 bases and J by 0 bases. The CDR3 nucleotides read TGTGCCAGCAGCTACTCAACCGGGACAGGCTCTGGAAACACCATATATTTT. This gives the protein CASSYSTGTGSGNTIYF.

This chain uses TRBV24-1 with TRBJ2-3; TRBD1 agrees at 9 bases. The J segment lost 4 bases and the V segment lost 9 bases, leaving 4 bases of the junction unmatched. There are 13 residues in the CDR3. Germline CDR1 and CDR2: KGHDR and SFDVKD. The CDR3 is CATATGGSDTQYF. The DNA for the CDR3 is TGTGCCACCGCGACAGGGGGTTCAGATACGCAGTATTTT.